The sequence of this T cell receptor (beta chain) was determined in a study of shared clonotypes between healthy human individuals (dated by TCRdb to the early 2020s). For context, the study as a whole: The cohort comprised two women and a few men aged 18 to 49 years. Libraries were prepared and TCR repertoires were sequenced by different laboratories using diverse techniques, in order to increase sequencing depth and limit assay-specific biases. For each donor, CD4 naive and CD4 memory were each given three plates, CD8 naive was given two plates, and CD8 memory was given one plate. The study deeply sequenced blood TCR repertoires of 5 or 6 healthy adults to estimate repertoire size and the extent of clonotype sharing between individuals. Per donor, leukapheresis produced somewhere between about 0.85 and 9.5 billion PBMCs. The investigation overall reported the following: The small number of donors limited the genetic and exposure-history diversity represented. Incomplete sequencing was indicated by rarefaction of sorted-subset datasets, despite the large sequencing depth. Naive subsets generally had larger estimated clonotype richness than memory subsets did. Clonotypes shared by all four sorted-subset donors showed higher generation probabilities than non-shared clonotypes. About 4.5% of naive CD4, more than 3% of naive CD8, around 2.3% of memory CD4, and 0.4% of memory CD8 clonotypes were shared across a few donors. Sampling was restricted to blood, and TCR repertoires in tissues likely differ from the TCR repertoires found in blood. Based on pairwise subsampling, the degree of clonotype sharing among donors was expected to be affected by sequencing depth.

TCR CDR3 regions were amplified from genomic DNA by multiplex PCR using the deep immunoSEQ assay. Extracted genomic DNA from each cell subset was distributed evenly across all wells of several immunoSEQ 96-well plates, and each plate was treated as a replicate. For sorted subsets, about 200 ng genomic DNA, equal to 30,000 or so T cell genomes, was loaded into each replicate PCR. The purified libraries were quantified using a Qubit 3.0 fluorometer, sized with a Bioanalyzer 2100, and then quantified again using the KAPA Library Quantification kit. Each immunoSEQ 96-well plate was sequenced on its own single-read 150-cycle Illumina NextSeq 550 flow cell. The authors' pipeline ran thus. Because the immunoSEQ output held only junctional sequences and lacked quality scores, the filtering could not match the filtering applied to full-length reads. To assign V/J genes and CDR3, sequences were annotated using PyIR, a Python wrapper for IgBLAST v1.9, with IMGT germline references. Any read was removed if the V/J assignment was weak (E-value above 1e-6), the CDR3 was missing, or the read contained stop codons, out-of-frame junctions, or ambiguous translated residues. V3J clonotypes were defined as sequences sharing an identical inferred V gene, J gene, and CDR3 amino acid sequence. To compute the percentage overlap between repertoires, the number of shared unique clonotypes was divided by the size of the smaller repertoire. RTK rarefaction, the Chao1 estimator, and Recon v2.1 estimates of unobserved clonotypes were used to assess repertoire richness. For all TCRbeta clonotypes obtained by the gDNA method from a handful of donors, generation probabilities were computed with OLGA. The clones in this table, taken by TCRdb from immuneACCESS, are in-frame only. Not every clone is retained; where verified, under half of the shortfall comes from an unresolved V gene, and the cause of the rest is unknown. V, J and clone size are taken as reported in that table, and D and trimming were inferred from the DNA itself. This sample has roughly 530,000 clones in its table, and less than 96% of those were observed once. The ten largest account for roughly 0.06% of the sample.

Of note for this clone: The clone's antigen remains unknown. The record has no base qualities; no much larger clone is one base away.

Relative to germline, V is 6 bases shorter and J is 5 bases shorter, with 7 bases between their ends. The CDR3 starts with the cysteine, ends with the phenylalanine, and has 11 residues. The kept DNA is CDR3 alone, 33 bases in frame from the first base. For CDR1 and CDR2, the germline V gene lists SNHLY and FYNNEI. Donors were healthy HIV-negative adults with no recently reported acute infections or vaccinations. All donors were Caucasian adults living in Nashville, Tennessee, USA. Magnetic negative selection was used to enrich CD4+ T cells, after which naive cells were positively selected on CD45RA and the negative fraction became the memory subset. After blood collection by leukapheresis, PBMCs were isolated using Ficoll-Histopaque density gradient centrifugation and then cryopreserved in the vapor phase of liquid nitrogen. Analytical flow cytometry was used to check the purity and quantity of each magnetically sorted T cell population. Each sorted fraction had its genomic DNA isolated and then quantified by UV absorbance on a Nanodrop 2000c.

The TCR was taken from a woman aged 30 to 39 in good health. Specimen: naive CD4+ T cells sorted from blood. Reading the label with the study, this specimen's cell subset or site is: CD45RA+ positively selected. The chain is encoded by TRBV2 joined to TRBJ2-5; the D gene lacks a confident call. The CDR3 has the sequence CASRPRETQYF. The base sequence is TGTGCCAGCAGGCCCAGGGAGACCCAGTACTTC.